The 7 T cell receptor beta chains reported below all come from one sample, sequenced in a study of shared clonotypes between healthy human individuals. Naive CD8 cells were CD45RO-negative, positively selected for CCR7, excluding terminally differentiated effector memory CD45RA+ cells. Measured with immunoSEQ multiplex PCR; TCRdb has only the in-frame clones, and not every one. The data hold roughly 2.1 million clones, with just over 90% observed a single time. Specimen: naive CD8+ T cells from PBMCs. Every receptor here comes from a young man in good health. Some clones in this sample may be carry-over from other donors' samples.

This clone was seen more than once but under ten times. The rearrangement uses TRBV4-1 and TRBJ1-5, with 8 bases that match TRBD1. The V and J ends lost 3 bases and 5 bases, in that order; junction bases with no gene match: 6. Germline CDR1 MGHRA, CDR2 YSYEKL. The CDR3 has 15 amino acids. The CDR3 nucleotides are TGCGCCAGCAGCCAGACAGGGGCAACTTATCAGCCCCAGCATTTT. Translating gives CASSQTGATYQPQHF.

This clone showed up just a few times. The chain is built from TRBV9 and TRBJ1-2; D remains ambiguous. V lost 4 bases, J lost 6 bases, and 10 bases lay in between. The CDR3 runs to 12 residues. Germline lookup yields CDR1 SGDLS and CDR2 YYNGEE. The CDR3 loop reads CASSTNRDGYTF. For the CDR3, the DNA is TGTGCCAGCAGCACAAACCGGGATGGCTACACCTTC.

V gene TRBV28 combines with J gene TRBJ2-1; TRBD2 might be the D (7 bases). Per germline, CDR1 MDHEN and CDR2 SYDVKM. The CDR3 is made up of 17 amino acids. Trimming shortened V by 3 bases and J by 5 bases, and 20 bases separated the two germline ends. CDR3 loop: CASSFPAFGEGDNEQFF. The DNA for the CDR3 is TGTGCCAGCAGTTTCCCCGCTTTTGGGGAGGGGGACAATGAGCAGTTCTTC.

The chain has TRBV27 and TRBJ1-2; TRBD1 aligns across 10 bases. V was clipped by 0 bases and J by 11 bases; unmatched bases: 0. Germline CDR1 reads MNHEY; CDR2 reads SMNVEV (reference sequence). The CDR3 contains 12 residues. The CDR3 coding sequence is TGTGCCAGCAGTTTATCGGGACAGGGGTACACCTTC. This codes for CASSLSGQGYTF.

V usage is TRBV10-3 and J usage is TRBJ2-1; TRBD2 matches at 10 bases. The CDR3 contains 15 residues. In germline, CDR1 is ENHRY, CDR2 SYGVKD. V gave up 6 bases and J gave up 10 bases; unmatched junction bases: 12. CDR3 DNA sequence: TGTGCCATCAGCCGCGGGACTAGCGCAGCAGGGGAGCAGTTCTTC. It specifies CAISRGTSAAGEQFF.

The J gene is TRBJ2-1, the V gene TRBV2, with 8 bases fitting TRBD2. Germline V gives CDR1 SNHLY, CDR2 FYNNEI. The trim removed 3 bases at V and 7 bases at J, leaving 5 bases unmatched. The CDR3 is made up of 14 amino acids. Here the CDR3 reads CASSDPGGPNEQFF. The CDR3 DNA reads as TGTGCCAGCAGTGATCCGGGAGGGCCTAATGAGCAGTTCTTC.

This chain connects TRBV21-1 to TRBJ1-1. TRBV21-1 is termed a pseudogene. This CDR3 is 15 amino acids long. In DNA, the CDR3 is TGTGCCAGCAGCAAAGTCATTGGGGTGAACACTGAAGCTTTCTTT. As protein: CASSKVIGVNTEAFF.